These 3 T cell receptor beta chains were sequenced from one sample in a study of T cell responses to AZD1222 COVID-19 vaccine. The protocol was immunoSEQ multiplex PCR, while the TCRdb copy is restricted to in-frame clones and leaves out a portion. The data show around 80,000 clones, roughly 88% seen once. The input for sequencing was peripheral blood, taken 28 days after the second AZD1222 dose. Receptors originate from an adult who received the AZD1222 COVID-19 vaccine.

This chain links TRBV7-9 with TRBJ1-2; 10 bases match TRBD1. The germline gives CDR1 SEHNR, CDR2 FQNEAQ (reference sequence). The junction had 5 bases not matched to a gene; V was cut back by 3 bases and J by 7 bases. The CDR3 extends over 14 amino acids. CDR3 sequence reads: CASSFPGQGSGYTF. The CDR3 DNA is TGTGCCAGCAGCTTTCCGGGACAGGGGTCTGGCTACACCTTC.

The chain joins TRBV5-4 to TRBJ2-3; the D gene is possibly TRBD1 (6 bases). Trimming removed 4 bases from V and 1 base from J, with 10 bases in between. CDR3 size: 14 residues. Per germline, CDR1 SGHNT and CDR2 YYREEE (reference sequence). The CDR3 sequence is CASSIQGGTDTQYF. The CDR3 region has the DNA TGTGCCAGCAGCATACAGGGAGGCACAGATACGCAGTATTTT.

This chain joins TRBV30 and TRBJ1-3; tentative D call: TRBD1 (5 bases). V was cut by 5 bases and J by 0 bases, with 17 bases left in between. The CDR3 runs 16 residues. Germline CDR1 and CDR2: GTSNPN and SVGIG (reference sequence). CDR3 protein: CAWGKRGSYSGNTIYF. DNA of the CDR3: TGTGCCTGGGGAAAAAGGGGTAGTTACTCTGGAAACACCATATATTTT.